The text below deals with one T cell receptor beta chain. Original handling: For nucleated cells, counts were estimated from reference gene primer amplification. Repertoires were generated with immunoSEQ multiplex PCR, while TCRdb's copy carries only in-frame clones and drops some. Clonal size and the V and J genes are those of that table, whereas D and trimming came from the DNA. Of some 170,000 clones listed, about 81% were seen once; the top ten hold approximately 10%. This sample is part of a study of blood T cell repertoires in COVID-19. About the study: Collection of acute and convalescent COVID-19 samples took place in the United States, Italy and Spain. From T cells, B-cell-depleted T cells, or PBMCs came the material, which was cDNA or gDNA.

V shed 4 bases, J shed 4 bases, and the junction held 9 bases outside the gene matches. Germline V lookup: CDR1 SNHLY, CDR2 FYNNEI. The CDR3 loop spans 16 amino acids. This sequence joins TRBV2 and TRBJ2-5; 10 positions agree with TRBD1. The receptor was derived from a man aged 60-69 years with active or convalescent COVID-19. The sample consisted of peripheral blood. This CDR3 is CASSVVVGQGGETQYF. Written as DNA, the CDR3 is TGTGCCAGCAGTGTCGTAGTTGGACAGGGGGGAGAGACCCAGTACTTC.